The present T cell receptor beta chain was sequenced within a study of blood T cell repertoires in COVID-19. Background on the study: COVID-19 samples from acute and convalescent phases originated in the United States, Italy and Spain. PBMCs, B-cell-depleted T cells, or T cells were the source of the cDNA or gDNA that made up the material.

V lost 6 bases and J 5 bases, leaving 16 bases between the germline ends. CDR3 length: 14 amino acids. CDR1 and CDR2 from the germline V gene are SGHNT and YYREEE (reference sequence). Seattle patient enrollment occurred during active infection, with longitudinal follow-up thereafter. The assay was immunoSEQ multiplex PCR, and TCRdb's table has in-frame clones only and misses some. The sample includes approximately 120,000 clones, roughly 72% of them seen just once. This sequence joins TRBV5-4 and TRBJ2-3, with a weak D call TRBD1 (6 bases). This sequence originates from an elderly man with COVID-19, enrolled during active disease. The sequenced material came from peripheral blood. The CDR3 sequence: CASTMAIQGDTQYF. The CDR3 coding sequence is TGTGCCAGCACCATGGCCATACAGGGAGATACGCAGTATTTT.